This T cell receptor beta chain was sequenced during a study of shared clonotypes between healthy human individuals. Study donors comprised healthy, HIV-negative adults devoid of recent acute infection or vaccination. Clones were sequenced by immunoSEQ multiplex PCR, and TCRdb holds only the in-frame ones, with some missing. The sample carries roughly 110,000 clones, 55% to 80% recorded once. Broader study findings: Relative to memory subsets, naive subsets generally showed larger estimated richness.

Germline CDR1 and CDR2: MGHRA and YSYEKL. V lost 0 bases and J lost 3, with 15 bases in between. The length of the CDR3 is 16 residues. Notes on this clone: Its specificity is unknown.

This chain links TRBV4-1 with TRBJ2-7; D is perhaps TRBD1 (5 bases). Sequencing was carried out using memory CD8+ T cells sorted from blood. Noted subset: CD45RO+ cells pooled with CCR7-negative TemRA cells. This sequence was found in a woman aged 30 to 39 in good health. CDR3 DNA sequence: TGCGCCAGCAGCCAAGATCCCGGCAGGGTAAGCTACGAGCAGTACTTC. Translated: CASSQDPGRVSYEQYF.